The 14 T cell receptor beta chains below were found in one sample sequenced in a study of blood T cell repertoires in COVID-19. Sequencing was performed with immunoSEQ multiplex PCR; in TCRdb, only in-frame clones are kept and a portion is missing. The table has roughly 250,000 clones, over 75% seen once. The sequenced material came from PBMCs or T cells enriched from blood (not recorded which). The receptor set was obtained from a woman in her 30s who had recovered from COVID-19.

This clone was counted a single time. The rearrangement links TRBV5-1 to TRBJ2-1; the D is unclear. Trimming left V 0 bases short and J 0 bases short, with 7 bases between. This CDR3 contains 15 residues. Germline V CDR1 and CDR2: SGHRS, YFSETQ. DNA of the CDR3: TGCGCCAGCAGCTTGGAACTGCTCTCCTACAATGAGCAGTTCTTC. This codes for CASSLELLSYNEQFF.

The J gene is TRBJ1-1, the V gene TRBV6-5; possibly TRBD1 for D (5 bases). This CDR3 is built from 13 residues. The germline V gene has CDR1 MNHEY and CDR2 SVGAGI. The CDR3 protein is CATRGSEGTEAFF. CDR3 sequence (DNA): TGTGCAACAAGGGGAAGTGAAGGCACTGAAGCTTTCTTT.

This sequence joins TRBV28 and TRBJ1-1; maybe TRBD1 (6 bases). Trimming pared 3 bases from V and 0 bases from J, leaving 20 bases between. CDR1 is MDHEN, CDR2 SYDVKM, per germline. The CDR3 runs to 18 residues. The CDR3 here is CASSFSGATRRLNTEAFF. In nucleotides, the CDR3 is TGTGCCAGCAGTTTTTCAGGGGCCACGCGACGCCTGAACACTGAAGCTTTCTTT.

The V gene is TRBV29-1, the J gene TRBJ2-7; possible D gene TRBD2, 7 bases. V lost 5 bases to trimming and J lost 5 bases, with 16 bases between them. Germline V gene sequence: CDR1 SQVTM, CDR2 ANQGSEA. The CDR3 spans 13 residues. The CDR3 sequence is CSVYGGLVNEQYF. CDR3 coding DNA: TGCAGCGTTTACGGGGGGCTCGTGAACGAGCAGTACTTC.

For this clone: No conserved phenylalanine or tryptophan is present at the end of the CDR3, so a read error is the likely explanation. No DNA is shown, since the ends of the CDR3 on it are uncertain; the CDR3 is the one TCRdb lists. The chain combines TRBV7-9 with TRBJ2-7; the D call of TRBD1 is as the table states it, not checked on the DNA. In germline, CDR1 is SEHNR, CDR2 FQNEAQ (reference sequence). The CDR3 has 15 residues if both end residues are counted. This CDR3 reads CASSLSATGYYEPYL.

The chain combines TRBV27 with TRBJ2-7, with 9 positions matching TRBD1. This CDR3 has 15 residues. Germline V gene lookup returns CDR1 MNHEY and CDR2 SMNVEV (reference sequence). V was pared by 3 bases and J by 3 bases, with 6 bases of the junction left unmatched. The CDR3 sequence: CASSFSDRGFYEQYF. CDR3 bases: TGTGCCAGCAGTTTCAGTGACAGGGGGTTCTACGAGCAGTACTTC.

The chain is built from TRBV5-6 and TRBJ1-1, with D perhaps TRBD1 (6 bases). With 1 base removed from V and 1 base from J, the gap between germline ends came to 8 bases. This CDR3 has 14 residues. Per germline, CDR1 SGHDT and CDR2 YYEEEE. The CDR3 sequence: CASSLLRGNTEAFF. DNA of the CDR3: TGTGCCAGCAGCTTGCTCAGGGGGAACACTGAAGCTTTCTTT. Complete variable domain (other parts from reference TRBV5-6 and TRBJ1-1): DAGVTQSPTHLIKTRGQQVTLRCSPKSGHDTVSWYQQALGQGPQFIFQYYEEEERQRGNFPDRFSGHQFPNYSSELNVNALLLGDSALYLCASSLLRGNTEAFFGQGTRLTVV.

The chain employs TRBV5-1 and TRBJ1-2; D is unresolved. The CDR3 covers 14 residues. V was pared by 1 base and J by 0 bases, with 7 bases between. Germline V lookup: CDR1 SGHRS, CDR2 YFSETQ. DNA of the CDR3: TGCGCCAGCAGCTTGTCCCCAGCTAACTATGGCTACACCTTC. It specifies CASSLSPANYGYTF.

The chain combines TRBV4-2 with TRBJ2-3; 10 nucleotides align to TRBD2. V lost 3 bases, J lost 2 bases, and 14 bases stayed unmatched. Germline CDR1 and CDR2: LGHNA and YNFKEQ. The CDR3 contains 19 residues. CDR3 loop: CASSHATGSLAGLTDTQYF. CDR3 nucleotides: TGTGCCAGCAGCCATGCCACGGGGTCACTAGCGGGGCTCACAGATACGCAGTATTTT.

V usage is TRBV20-1 and J usage is TRBJ1-2, with a tentative D call TRBD1 (6 bases). The V and J ends lost 3 bases and 2 bases respectively, with 13 bases between them. The CDR3 spans 14 residues. The germline CDR1 and CDR2 sequences are DFQATT and SNEGSKA (reference sequence). Here the CDR3 reads CSASFVQGNYGYTF. CDR3 sequence (DNA): TGCAGTGCTAGTTTTGTCCAGGGGAACTATGGCTACACCTTC.

The rearrangement joins TRBV10-3 to TRBJ2-7; D is possibly TRBD2 (5 bases). This CDR3 contains 17 residues. V lost 4 bases and J 6 bases, leaving 25 bases between the germline ends. CDR1 and CDR2 (germline): ENHRY, SYGVKD. CDR3 DNA sequence: TGTGCCATCAGTGGCTCCCTATCAGCCTCAGGACGGGGCGAGCAGTACTTC. Protein: CAISGSLSASGRGEQYF.

The chain carries TRBV7-8 and TRBJ2-3; 8 bases map to TRBD1. With 6 bases clipped from V and 4 bases from J, the junction kept 3 bases outside the gene matches. This CDR3 is 13 amino acids long. The germline V gene encodes CDR1 SGHVS and CDR2 FQNEAQ. The CDR3 region has the DNA TGTGCCAGCAGGCAGGACAGGGCAGATACGCAGTATTTT. The encoded protein is CASRQDRADTQYF.

This clone turned up a few times. This rearrangement joins TRBV7-2 to TRBJ2-1; D possibly corresponds to TRBD2 (6 bases). V shed 0 bases and J shed 4 bases, with 13 bases lying between them. This CDR3 region has 16 residues. Germline CDR1 reads SGHTA; CDR2 reads FQGNSA. The CDR3 loop reads CASSLASSGRYNEQFF. The CDR3 DNA reads TGTGCCAGCAGCTTAGCTTCCAGCGGGCGTTACAATGAGCAGTTCTTC.

The gene calls are TRBV19 and TRBJ2-5, with 8 bases that match TRBD2. J was trimmed by 5 bases and V by 1 base; bases with no gene match: 6. Germline values: CDR1 LNHDA, CDR2 SQIVND (reference sequence). CDR3 size: 15 residues. Here the CDR3 reads CASSIAGGPRETQYF. The CDR3 bases are TGTGCCAGTAGTATAGCGGGAGGGCCGAGGGAGACCCAGTACTTC. Looking up the rest from reference TRBV19 and TRBJ2-5 gives the full variable domain: DGGITQSPKYLFRKEGQNVTLSCEQNLNHDAMYWYRQDPGQGLRLIYYSQIVNDFQKGDIAEGYSVSREKKESFPLTVTSAQKNPTAFYLCASSIAGGPRETQYFGPGTRLLVL.